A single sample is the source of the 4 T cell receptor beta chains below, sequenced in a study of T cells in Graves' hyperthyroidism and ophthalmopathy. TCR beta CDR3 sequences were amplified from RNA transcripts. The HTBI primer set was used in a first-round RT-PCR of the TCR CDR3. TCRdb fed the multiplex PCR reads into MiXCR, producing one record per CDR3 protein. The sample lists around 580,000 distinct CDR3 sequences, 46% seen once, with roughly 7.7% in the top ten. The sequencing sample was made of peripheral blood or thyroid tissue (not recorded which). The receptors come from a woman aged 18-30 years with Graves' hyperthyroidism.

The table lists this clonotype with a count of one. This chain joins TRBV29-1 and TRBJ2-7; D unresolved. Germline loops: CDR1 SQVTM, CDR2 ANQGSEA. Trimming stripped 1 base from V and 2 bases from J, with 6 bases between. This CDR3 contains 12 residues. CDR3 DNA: TGCAGCGTTGAAGGGTACACCTACGAGCAGTACTTC. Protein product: CSVEGYTYEQYF.

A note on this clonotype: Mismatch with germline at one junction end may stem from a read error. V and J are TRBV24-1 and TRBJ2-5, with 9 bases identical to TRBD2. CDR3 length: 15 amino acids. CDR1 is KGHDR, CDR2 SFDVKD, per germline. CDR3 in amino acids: CSARDLREGQETQYF. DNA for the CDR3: TGCAGTGCTAGAGATTTGCGGGAGGGCCAAGAGACCCAGTACTTC.

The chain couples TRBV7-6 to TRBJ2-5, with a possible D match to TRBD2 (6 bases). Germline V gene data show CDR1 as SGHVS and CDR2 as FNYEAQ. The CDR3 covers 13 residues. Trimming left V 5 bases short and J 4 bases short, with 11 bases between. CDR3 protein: CASSAPAGETQYF. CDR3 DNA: TGTGCCAGCAGCGCACCAGCGGGAGAGACCCAGTACTTC.

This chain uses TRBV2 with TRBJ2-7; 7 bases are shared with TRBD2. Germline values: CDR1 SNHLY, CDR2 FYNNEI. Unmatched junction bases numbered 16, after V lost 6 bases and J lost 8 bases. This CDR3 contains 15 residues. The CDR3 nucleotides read TGTGCCAGCAGGGAAACGGGAGGAGGTCAGCCCCAGCAGTACTTC. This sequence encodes CASRETGGGQPQQYF.